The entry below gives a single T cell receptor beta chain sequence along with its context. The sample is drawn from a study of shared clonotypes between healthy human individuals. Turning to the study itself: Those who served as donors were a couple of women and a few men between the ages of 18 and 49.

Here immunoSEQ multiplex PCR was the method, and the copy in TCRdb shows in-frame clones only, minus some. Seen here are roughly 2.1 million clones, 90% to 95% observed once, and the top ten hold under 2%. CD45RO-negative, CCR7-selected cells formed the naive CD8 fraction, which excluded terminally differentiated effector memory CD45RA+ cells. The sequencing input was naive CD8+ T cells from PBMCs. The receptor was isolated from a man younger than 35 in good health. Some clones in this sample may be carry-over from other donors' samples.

The CDR3 sequence: CASSSLWTGPNNEQFF. The CDR3 DNA follows: TGTGCCAGCAGTTCCCTCTGGACAGGGCCCAACAATGAGCAGTTCTTC. The chain has TRBV27 and TRBJ2-1; 8 positions match TRBD1. Per germline, CDR1 MNHEY and CDR2 SMNVEV (reference sequence). V was pared by 4 bases and J by 5 bases, with 10 bases of the junction left unmatched. This CDR3 has 16 amino acids.